The 6 T cell receptor beta chains below all came from one sample that was sequenced in a study of human T cells and chemical hapten exposure. Time point indicated: pre-sensitization, week 0. The sample's treatment: therapeutic diphenylcyclopropenone sensitization with weekly scalp DPC. TCRdb processed the RACE reads anew with MiXCR; each CDR3 protein has one entry. Among about 180,000 distinct CDR3 sequences listed, around 30% were seen once. The source was whole blood, collected in connection with sensitization to the hapten diphenylcyclopropenone (DPC). These receptors were taken from a woman aged 25 to 45 with alopecia areata. Some clones in this sample may be carry-over from other donors' samples.

The rearrangement uses TRBV28 and TRBJ1-2; unclear D gene. Germline V gives CDR1 MDHEN, CDR2 SYDVKM. This CDR3 has 12 amino acids. Trimming cost V 4 bases and J 4 bases, with 7 bases left between them. The CDR3 coding sequence is TGTGCCAGCAGTTACAGATTCTATGGCTACACCTTC. It specifies CASSYRFYGYTF.

In its sample, this clonotype was seen a few times. This chain connects TRBV28 to TRBJ2-3, with a weak D call TRBD2 (5 bases). The CDR3 loop spans 15 amino acids. Per germline, CDR1 MDHEN and CDR2 SYDVKM. V gave up 3 bases and J gave up 0 bases, with 10 bases separating them. The CDR3 loop is CASSLGSFSTDTQYF. The CDR3, as DNA: TGTGCCAGCAGTTTGGGGAGTTTCAGCACAGATACGCAGTATTTT.

This clonotype has just a few counts. This chain joins TRBV6-5 and TRBJ2-3, with 10 nucleotides matching TRBD2. The J segment lost 2 bases and the V segment lost 6 bases, leaving 8 bases of the junction unmatched. CDR1 is MNHEY and CDR2 is SVGAGI in the germline V gene. The CDR3 length is 16 residues. CDR3 loop: CASRGGLADFTDTQYF. Written as DNA, the CDR3 is TGTGCCAGCAGGGGAGGACTAGCGGATTTCACAGATACGCAGTATTTT.

This clonotype was seen at least ten times. The chain joins TRBV29-1 to TRBJ1-5; 7 nucleotides align to TRBD1. Unmatched junction bases numbered 1, after V lost 4 bases and J lost 4 bases. This CDR3 has 12 amino acids. In germline, CDR1 is SQVTM, CDR2 ANQGSEA. The CDR3 sequence: CSVGGQNQPQHF. Written as DNA, the CDR3 is TGCAGCGTTGGGGGACAGAATCAGCCCCAGCATTTT.

Turning to this clonotype: One junction end disagrees with the germline gene, perhaps due to a read error. CDR3 in DNA: TGCAGCGTGCCCCTTATTTTAGCGGGAGGGCCCCCAGATAGGCAGTATTTT. Translation: CSVPLILAGGPPDRQYF. The V and J genes are TRBV29-1 and TRBJ2-3; 11 bases line up with TRBD2. The CDR3 runs to 17 residues. In germline, CDR1 is SQVTM, CDR2 ANQGSEA.

In this sample, this clonotype turned up a few times. V gene TRBV7-8 combines with J gene TRBJ2-1; 10 nucleotides match TRBD1. Per germline, CDR1 SGHVS and CDR2 FQNEAQ. V lost 5 bases and J lost 7; bases outside the gene matches: 8. The CDR3 spans 15 residues. The CDR3 sequence: CASSGGDRGGNEQFF. In DNA form, the CDR3 reads TGTGCCAGCAGCGGCGGGGACAGGGGAGGGAATGAGCAGTTCTTC. The full variable domain, completed using reference TRBV7-8 and TRBJ2-1, is GAGVSQSPRYKVAKRGQDVALRCDPISGHVSLFWYQQALGQGPEFLTYFQNEAQLDKSGLPSDRFFAERPEGSVSTLKIQRTQQEDSAVYLCASSGGDRGGNEQFFGPGTRLTVL.